This TCR beta chain was sequenced during a study of shared clonotypes between healthy human individuals. Study-wide results and caveats: The study generally estimated greater richness for naive than memory subsets. There were few donors, and this limited the genetic and exposure-history diversity represented. It was observed that 5% to 6.5% of naive CD4 clonotypes were shared across several donors.

Clones were read by immunoSEQ multiplex PCR, and TCRdb kept only the in-frame ones, dropping some. The repertoire holds about 2.4 million clones, with approximately 93% as singletons. Comment on this clone: Its antigen remains unidentified.

Deletions cut 4 bases from V and 0 bases from J, with 14 bases between. CDR1 LGHNA and CDR2 YSLEER come from the germline V gene. CDR3 length: 16 residues. Material for sequencing was naive CD4+ T cells from PBMCs. As to subset: CD45RA+ positively selected. This receptor was taken from a man younger than 35 in good health. Some clones in this sample may be carry-over from other donors' samples. This chain links TRBV4-3 with TRBJ2-3; either TRBD1 or TRBD2 may fit D (6 bases each). The CDR3 sequence is CASSPPGAGSTDTQYF. Here the CDR3 DNA reads TGCGCCAGCAGCCCCCCGGGGGCGGGGAGCACAGATACGCAGTATTTT.